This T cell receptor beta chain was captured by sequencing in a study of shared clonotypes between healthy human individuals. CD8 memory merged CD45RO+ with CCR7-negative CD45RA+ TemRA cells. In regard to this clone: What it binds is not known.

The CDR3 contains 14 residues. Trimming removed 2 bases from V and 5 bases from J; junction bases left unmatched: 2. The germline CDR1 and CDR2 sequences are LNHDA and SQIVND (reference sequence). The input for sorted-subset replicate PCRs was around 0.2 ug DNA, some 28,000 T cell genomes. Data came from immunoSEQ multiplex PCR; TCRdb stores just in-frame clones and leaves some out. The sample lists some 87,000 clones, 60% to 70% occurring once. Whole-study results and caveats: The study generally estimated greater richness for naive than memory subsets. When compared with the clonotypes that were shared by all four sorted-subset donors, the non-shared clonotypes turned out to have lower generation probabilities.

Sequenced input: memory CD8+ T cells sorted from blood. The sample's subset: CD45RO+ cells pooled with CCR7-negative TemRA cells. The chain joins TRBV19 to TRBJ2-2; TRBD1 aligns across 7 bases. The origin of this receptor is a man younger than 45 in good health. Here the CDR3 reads CASSIKTGTGELFF. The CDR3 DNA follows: TGTGCCAGTAGTATAAAGACAGGGACCGGGGAGCTGTTTTTT.